This T cell receptor (beta chain) was found in a study of T cell responses to AZD1222 COVID-19 vaccine. Data came from immunoSEQ multiplex PCR; TCRdb stores just in-frame clones and leaves some out. The sample lists some 110,000 clones; about 80% were seen once. The ends lost 4 bases at V and 5 bases at J; junction bases unmatched: 6. Looked up from germline, CDR1 is SGHRS and CDR2 is YFSETQ. The CDR3 is 14 amino acids. The sequencing used peripheral blood, collected on day 0 of AZD1222 vaccination. The sequence derives from an adult in good health. This rearrangement joins TRBV5-1 to TRBJ2-3, with TRBD2 identical over 8 bases. CDR3 in amino acids: CASSPGGRKDTQYF. The DNA of the CDR3 is TGCGCCAGCAGCCCGGGGGGGCGTAAAGATACGCAGTATTTT.